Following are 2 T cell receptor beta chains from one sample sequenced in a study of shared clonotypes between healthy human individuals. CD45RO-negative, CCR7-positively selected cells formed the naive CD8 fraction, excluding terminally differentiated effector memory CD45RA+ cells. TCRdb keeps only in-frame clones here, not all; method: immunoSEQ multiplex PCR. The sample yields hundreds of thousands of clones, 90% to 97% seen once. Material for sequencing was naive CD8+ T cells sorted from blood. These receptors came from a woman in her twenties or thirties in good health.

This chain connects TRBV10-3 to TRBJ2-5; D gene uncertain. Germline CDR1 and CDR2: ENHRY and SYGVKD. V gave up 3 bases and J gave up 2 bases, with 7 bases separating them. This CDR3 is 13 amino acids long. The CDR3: CAISDGEQETQYF. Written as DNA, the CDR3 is TGTGCCATCAGTGATGGAGAGCAAGAGACCCAGTACTTC.

The CDR3 DNA is TGCGCCAGCAGCCTACTAGCGGGAGGCACAGATACGCAGTATTTT. Its translation: CASSLLAGGTDTQYF. The chain is built from TRBV4-1 and TRBJ2-3; 11 bases are a match to TRBD2. The CDR3 runs to 15 residues. Looked up from germline, CDR1 is MGHRA and CDR2 is YSYEKL. Trimming took 4 bases from V and 1 from J; bases not matched to a gene: 1.